A selection of T cell receptor beta chains follows, all from one sample in a study of identical twins. TCRdb redid the calling of the 5' RACE reads with MiXCR, one entry per CDR3 protein. This sample has about 530,000 distinct CDR3 sequences, with about 15% found just once. This same sample was also part of a study on yellow fever vaccine responses in identical twins.

Sequencing input: CD4+ T cells sorted from blood. These receptors all come from a woman between 18 and 29 years old in good health. Each CDR3 is given with its conserved first and last residue. D genes are given only for firm matches. The size field is filled for only some rows; it gives once, few, many or a size class.

J gene	clone size	D gene	V gene	CDR3 protein	CDR3 DNA
TRBJ2-5	-	-	TRBV2	CASRPLGAETQYF	TGTGCCAGCAGACCTTTAGGCGCGGAGACCCAGTACTTC
TRBJ1-1	many	-	TRBV12-3/TRBV12-4	CASSWGYTEAFF	TGTGCCAGCAGTTGGGGGTACACTGAAGCTTTCTTT
TRBJ2-5	-	-	TRBV28	CASSLWTRGETQYF	TGTGCCAGCAGTTTATGGACGAGGGGGGAGACCCAGTACTTC
TRBJ2-1	few	TRBD2	TRBV7-2	CASSLAGLAVYNEQFF	TGTGCCAGCAGCTTAGCTGGGCTAGCGGTCTACAATGAGCAGTTCTTC
TRBJ2-3	-	TRBD2	TRBV19	CASQRLAASTDTQYF	TGTGCCAGTCAACGACTAGCAGCCAGCACAGATACGCAGTATTTT
TRBJ1-4	few	-	TRBV2	CASVDRQYNEKLFF	TGTGCCAGCGTTGATAGGCAGTATAATGAAAAACTGTTTTTT
TRBJ2-2	few	TRBD1	TRBV5-1	CASSWTGRTGELFF	TGCGCCAGCAGCTGGACAGGGCGCACCGGGGAGCTGTTTTTT
TRBJ2-3	few	TRBD2	TRBV28	CASSPGGPSGDTQYF	TGTGCCAGCAGTCCGGGGGGGCCCTCGGGTGATACGCAGTATTTT
TRBJ2-3	-	-	TRBV10-3	CAISGGISTDTQYF	TGTGCCATCAGTGGCGGAATCAGCACAGATACGCAGTATTTT
TRBJ2-3	few	TRBD1	TRBV20-1	CSASRQGAGDTQYF	TGCAGTGCTAGCAGACAGGGGGCAGGAGATACGCAGTATTTT
TRBJ2-5	-	-	TRBV5-1	CASSLAASAKETQYF	TGCGCCAGCAGCTTGGCGGCTAGCGCTAAAGAGACCCAGTACTTC
TRBJ1-6	-	-	TRBV7-8	CASSLMGTENSPLHF	TGTGCCAGCAGCTTAATGGGGACTGAAAATTCACCCCTCCACTTT
TRBJ2-2	few	TRBD2	TRBV7-8	CASNRLAEGIGELFF	TGTGCCAGCAATCGGCTAGCGGAAGGGATCGGGGAGCTGTTTTTT
TRBJ2-4	-	TRBD1	TRBV12-3/TRBV12-4	CASSYWDRDQNIQYF	TGTGCCAGCAGTTATTGGGACAGGGACCAAAACATTCAGTACTTC
TRBJ2-3	few	TRBD2	TRBV12-3/TRBV12-4	CASSPSGGAWDTQYF	TGTGCCAGCAGCCCAAGCGGGGGGGCCTGGGATACGCAGTATTTT
TRBJ2-1	few	-	TRBV28	CASSSGTGGYNEQFF	TGTGCCAGCAGTTCCGGGACTGGCGGCTACAATGAGCAGTTCTTC
TRBJ2-2	-	-	TRBV5-1	CASSLAPRQGGTGELFF	TGCGCCAGCAGCTTGGCCCCAAGACAGGGAGGAACCGGGGAGCTGTTTTTT
TRBJ2-1	-	TRBD1	TRBV25-1	CASTTGGSNEQFF	TGTGCCAGCACGACAGGGGGTTCCAATGAGCAGTTCTTC
TRBJ2-2	few	TRBD1	TRBV20-1	CSARDHGTGNTGELFF	TGCAGTGCTAGAGATCACGGGACAGGGAACACCGGGGAGCTGTTTTTT
TRBJ1-2	many	TRBD1	TRBV7-9	CASSLYRGLDSNTF	TGTGCCAGCAGCTTGTACAGGGGGCTGGATTCGAACACCTTC
TRBJ1-5	few	-	TRBV27	CASSLFWGANQPQHF	TGTGCCAGCAGTTTATTTTGGGGGGCCAATCAGCCCCAGCATTTT
TRBJ2-3	-	TRBD2	TRBV10-3	CATNPSGGLTDTQYF	TGTGCCACCAATCCTAGCGGGGGCCTCACAGATACGCAGTATTTT
TRBJ1-5	-	-	TRBV19	CASSVVSNQPQHF	TGTGCCAGTAGCGTCGTTAGCAATCAGCCCCAGCATTTT
TRBJ1-2	-	-	TRBV12-3/TRBV12-4	CASSTGIYGYTF	TGTGCCAGCAGTACAGGGATCTATGGCTACACCTTC
TRBJ2-2	many	TRBD2	TRBV9	CASSALAANTGELFF	TGTGCCAGCAGCGCTCTAGCGGCGAACACCGGGGAGCTGTTTTTT
TRBJ2-5	few	-	TRBV24-1	CATSDPLAQETQYF	TGTGCCACCAGTGACCCTCTCGCTCAAGAGACCCAGTACTTC
TRBJ1-2	-	-	TRBV3-1	CASSQDSANYGYTF	TGTGCCAGCAGCCAAGATTCCGCTAACTATGGCTACACCTTC
TRBJ2-6	few	TRBD1	TRBV19	CASSIRGQGLAGANVLTF	TGTGCCAGTAGTATAAGAGGACAGGGACTGGCTGGGGCCAACGTCCTGACTTTC
TRBJ1-2	few	-	TRBV12-3/TRBV12-4	CASSSYTGYTF	TGTGCCAGCAGTTCCTACACTGGCTACACCTTC
TRBJ2-1	few	TRBD2	TRBV7-9	CASRSSGLAGSEQFF	TGTGCCAGCAGATCGAGTGGACTAGCGGGGTCTGAGCAGTTCTTC
TRBJ2-5	few	-	TRBV6-5	CASSYGGGGKETQHF	TGTGCCAGCAGTTACGGAGGAGGGGGGAAAGAGACCCAGCACTTC
TRBJ1-1	few	-	TRBV14	CASSQEGLRTEAFF	TGTGCCAGCAGCCAAGAGGGATTGCGCACTGAAGCTTTCTTT
TRBJ1-5	few	-	TRBV2	CASGPDQPQHF	TGTGCCAGCGGACCGGATCAGCCCCAGCATTTT
TRBJ2-1	-	-	TRBV3-1	CACCLSFAGPPHNEQFF	TGTGCCTGCTGCCTCTCCTTTGCGGGACCCCCCCACAATGAGCAGTTCTTC
TRBJ1-5	-	TRBD1	TRBV19	CASSISWRQGALHQPQHF	TGTGCCAGTAGTATAAGTTGGAGACAGGGGGCTCTCCATCAGCCCCAGCATTTT
TRBJ1-5	few	-	TRBV12-3/TRBV12-4	CASSFRIDGSNQPQHF	TGTGCCAGCAGTTTTCGTATCGATGGGAGCAATCAGCCCCAGCATTTT
TRBJ1-1	few	TRBD1	TRBV6-1	CASRLRQGNTEAFF	TGTGCCAGCAGACTTCGACAGGGGAACACTGAAGCTTTCTTT
TRBJ2-7	few	-	TRBV5-1	CASSHPTSSYSSYEQYF	TGCGCCAGCAGCCACCCTACTAGCTCCTATAGCTCCTACGAGCAGTACTTC
TRBJ2-7	few	TRBD2	TRBV5-1	CASTRTSGYDEQYF	TGCGCCAGCACCCGGACTAGCGGGTATGACGAGCAGTACTTC
TRBJ1-2	-	-	TRBV20-1	CSASGIEGYTF	TGCAGTGCTTCGGGGATAGAAGGCTACACCTTC
TRBJ2-3	few	TRBD2	TRBV29-1	CSVVSGAGGSSVTDTQYF	TGCAGCGTTGTTTCAGGTGCGGGAGGATCCTCTGTCACAGATACGCAGTATTTT
TRBJ2-2	few	-	TRBV20-1	CSARKAGQNTGELFF	TGCAGTGCTAGAAAGGCAGGACAGAACACCGGGGAGCTGTTTTTT
TRBJ2-7	few	TRBD1	TRBV28	CASSLNLGQGAYEQYF	TGTGCCAGCAGTTTAAACCTCGGACAGGGGGCGTACGAGCAGTACTTC
TRBJ1-6	-	-	TRBV5-1	CASSPRPTEHGSPLHF	TGCGCCAGCAGCCCCCGCCCCACCGAGCATGGTTCACCCCTCCACTTT
TRBJ1-6	many	-	TRBV5-1	CASSPEGMANSPLHF	TGCGCCAGCAGCCCGGAGGGCATGGCGAATTCACCCCTCCACTTT
TRBJ1-5	-	-	TRBV19	CASSTIDSNQPQHF	TGTGCCAGTAGTACGATTGATAGCAATCAGCCCCAGCATTTT
TRBJ2-3	few	-	TRBV20-1	CSASPGEDTQYF	TGCAGTGCTAGCCCCGGGGAAGATACGCAGTATTTT
TRBJ2-3	-	TRBD2	TRBV20-1	CSARRSGSTDTQYF	TGCAGTGCTAGGCGTAGCGGGAGCACAGATACGCAGTATTTT
TRBJ2-2	-	-	TRBV5-1	CASTPPPGELFF	TGCGCCAGCACCCCCCCCCCCGGGGAGCTGTTTTTT
TRBJ2-2	few	-	TRBV28	CASSPQGAGGRSELFF	TGTGCCAGCAGTCCCCAGGGGGCGGGAGGGCGGTCGGAGCTGTTTTTT
TRBJ2-1	few	-	TRBV28	CASRLDASSYNEQFF	TGTGCCAGCAGACTCGACGCCAGCTCCTACAATGAGCAGTTCTTC
TRBJ2-1	few	TRBD2	TRBV29-1	CSGAPLAGEQFF	TGCAGCGGCGCCCCCCTAGCGGGAGAGCAGTTCTTC
TRBJ2-7	once	-	TRBV28	CASTTVYEQYF	TGTGCCAGCACAACCGTCTACGAGCAGTACTTC
TRBJ2-1	-	-	TRBV28	CASSFVRGGYNEQFF	TGTGCCAGCAGTTTCGTGAGGGGGGGATACAATGAGCAGTTCTTC